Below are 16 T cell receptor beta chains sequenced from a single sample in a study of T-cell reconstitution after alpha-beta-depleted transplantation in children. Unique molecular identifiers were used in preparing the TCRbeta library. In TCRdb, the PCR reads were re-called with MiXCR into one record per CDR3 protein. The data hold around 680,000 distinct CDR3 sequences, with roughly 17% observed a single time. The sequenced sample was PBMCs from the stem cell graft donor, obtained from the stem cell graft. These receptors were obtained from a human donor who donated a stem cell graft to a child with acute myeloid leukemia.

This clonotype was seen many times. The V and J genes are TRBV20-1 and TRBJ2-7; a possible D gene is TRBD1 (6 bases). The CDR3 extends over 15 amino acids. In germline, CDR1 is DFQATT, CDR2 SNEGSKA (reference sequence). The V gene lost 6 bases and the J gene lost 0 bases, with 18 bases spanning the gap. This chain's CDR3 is CSAASTGYSSYEQYV. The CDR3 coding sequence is TGCAGTGCAGCCTCCACAGGGTATTCCTCCTACGAGCAGTACGTC.

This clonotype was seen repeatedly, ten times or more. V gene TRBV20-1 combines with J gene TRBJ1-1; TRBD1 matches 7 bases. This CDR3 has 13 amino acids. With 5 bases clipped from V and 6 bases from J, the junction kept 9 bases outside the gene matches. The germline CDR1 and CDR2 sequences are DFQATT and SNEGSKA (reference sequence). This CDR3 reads CSAPGGPTSEAFF. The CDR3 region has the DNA TGCAGTGCTCCAGGGGGTCCTACGTCTGAAGCTTTCTTT.

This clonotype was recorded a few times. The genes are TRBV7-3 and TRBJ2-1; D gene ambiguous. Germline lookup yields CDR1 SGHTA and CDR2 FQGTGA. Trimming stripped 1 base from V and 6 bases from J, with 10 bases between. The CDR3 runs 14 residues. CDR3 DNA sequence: TGTGCCAGCAGCTTAAGTCCTTCATTCAATGAGCAGTTCTTC. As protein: CASSLSPSFNEQFF.

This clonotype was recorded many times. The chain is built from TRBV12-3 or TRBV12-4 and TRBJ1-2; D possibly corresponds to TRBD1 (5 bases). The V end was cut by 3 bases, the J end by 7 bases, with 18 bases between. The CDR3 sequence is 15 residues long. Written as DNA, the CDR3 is TGTGCCAGCAGTTTCAAACCTCCAGGGAGTAGTGGCTACACCTTC. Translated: CASSFKPPGSSGYTF.

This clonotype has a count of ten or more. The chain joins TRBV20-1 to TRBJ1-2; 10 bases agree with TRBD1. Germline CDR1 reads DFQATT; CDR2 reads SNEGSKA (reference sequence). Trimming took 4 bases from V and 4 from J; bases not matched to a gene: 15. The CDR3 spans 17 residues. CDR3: CSATSPGQGLRGYGYTF. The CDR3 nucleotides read TGCAGTGCTACTTCCCCGGGACAGGGGTTGAGGGGCTATGGCTACACCTTC.

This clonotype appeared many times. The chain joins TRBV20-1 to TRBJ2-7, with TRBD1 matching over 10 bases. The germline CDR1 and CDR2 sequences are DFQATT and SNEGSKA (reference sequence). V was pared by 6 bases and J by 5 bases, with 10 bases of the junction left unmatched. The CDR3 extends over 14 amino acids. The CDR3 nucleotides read TGCAGTGCCAATTCCGGGACAGGGGACCACGAGCAGTACTTC. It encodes CSANSGTGDHEQYF.

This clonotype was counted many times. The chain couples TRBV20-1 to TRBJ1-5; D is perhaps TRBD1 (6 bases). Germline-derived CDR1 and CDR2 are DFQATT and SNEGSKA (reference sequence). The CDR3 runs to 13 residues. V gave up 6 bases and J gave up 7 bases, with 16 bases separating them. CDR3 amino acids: CSAQGPASQPQHF. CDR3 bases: TGCAGTGCCCAGGGGCCCGCGTCCCAGCCCCAGCATTTT.

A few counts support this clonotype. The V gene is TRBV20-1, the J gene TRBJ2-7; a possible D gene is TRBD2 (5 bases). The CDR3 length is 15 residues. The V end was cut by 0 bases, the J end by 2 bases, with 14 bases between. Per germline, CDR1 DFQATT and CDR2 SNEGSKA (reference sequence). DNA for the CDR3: TGCAGTGCTAGAGATAGGCTAGCTGCGGCCTACGAGCAGTACGTC. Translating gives CSARDRLAAAYEQYV.

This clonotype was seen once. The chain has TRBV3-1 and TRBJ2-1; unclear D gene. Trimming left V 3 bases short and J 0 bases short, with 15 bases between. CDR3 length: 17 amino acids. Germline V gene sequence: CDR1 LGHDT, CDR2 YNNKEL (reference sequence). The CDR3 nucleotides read TGTGCCAGCAGCCATATTCACCCCCAGAGCTCCTACAATGAGCAGTTCTTC. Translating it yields CASSHIHPQSSYNEQFF.

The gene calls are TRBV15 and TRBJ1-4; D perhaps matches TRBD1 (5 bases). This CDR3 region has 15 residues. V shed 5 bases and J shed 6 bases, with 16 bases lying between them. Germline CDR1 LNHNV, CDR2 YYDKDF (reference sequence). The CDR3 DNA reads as TGTGCCACCAGCGGAGGGTCCAGGGTTTATGAAAAACTGTTTTTT. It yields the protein CATSGGSRVYEKLFF.

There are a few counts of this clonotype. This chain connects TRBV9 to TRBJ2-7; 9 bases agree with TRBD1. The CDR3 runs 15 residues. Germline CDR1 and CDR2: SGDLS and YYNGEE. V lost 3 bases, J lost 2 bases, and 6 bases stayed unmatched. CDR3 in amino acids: CASSAGQGFAYEQYF. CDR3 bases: TGTGCCAGCAGCGCAGGACAGGGGTTCGCCTACGAGCAGTACTTC.

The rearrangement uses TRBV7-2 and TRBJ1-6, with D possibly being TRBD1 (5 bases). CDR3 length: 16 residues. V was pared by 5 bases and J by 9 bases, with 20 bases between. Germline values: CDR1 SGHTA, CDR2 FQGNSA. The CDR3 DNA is TGTGCCAGCAGCACCCGGGCGCCAGGGAACGGTTCACCCCTCCACTTT. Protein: CASSTRAPGNGSPLHF.

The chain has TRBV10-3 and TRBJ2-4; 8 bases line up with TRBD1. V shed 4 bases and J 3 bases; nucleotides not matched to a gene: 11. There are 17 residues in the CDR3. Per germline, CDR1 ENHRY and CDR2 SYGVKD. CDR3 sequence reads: CAISADGQGRGKNIQYF. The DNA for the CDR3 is TGTGCCATCAGTGCAGACGGACAGGGCCGGGGCAAAAACATTCAGTACTTC.

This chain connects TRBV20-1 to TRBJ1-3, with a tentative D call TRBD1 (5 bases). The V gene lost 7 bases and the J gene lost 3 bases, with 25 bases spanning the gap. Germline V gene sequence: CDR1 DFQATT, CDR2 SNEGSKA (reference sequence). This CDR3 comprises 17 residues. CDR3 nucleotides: TGCAGTGTCATAACCGGGGCCCTCGGAGGATTTGGAAACACCATATATTTT. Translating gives CSVITGALGGFGNTIYF.

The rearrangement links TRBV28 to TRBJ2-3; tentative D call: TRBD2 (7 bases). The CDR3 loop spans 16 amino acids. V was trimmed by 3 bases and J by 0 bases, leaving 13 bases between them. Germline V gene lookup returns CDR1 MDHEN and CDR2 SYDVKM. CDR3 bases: TGTGCCAGCAGTTTTAGGGGGGGGTCTAGCACAGATACGCAGTATTTT. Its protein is CASSFRGGSSTDTQYF.

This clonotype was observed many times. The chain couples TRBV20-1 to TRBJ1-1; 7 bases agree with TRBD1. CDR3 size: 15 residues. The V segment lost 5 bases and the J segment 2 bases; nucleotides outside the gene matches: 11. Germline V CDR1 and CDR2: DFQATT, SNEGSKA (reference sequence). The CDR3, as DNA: TGCAGTGCTCCAGACAGGGCCCACCTTAACACTGAAGCTTTCTTT. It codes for CSAPDRAHLNTEAFF.